This is a list of T cell receptor beta chains from one sample in a study of blood T cell repertoires in COVID-19. Assay used: immunoSEQ multiplex PCR; TCRdb lists only in-frame clones, some missing. Among about 55,000 clones listed, roughly nine tenths were seen once. The sample was peripheral blood. Receptor source: a man in his forties with acute or convalescent COVID-19. The CDR3 runs from the conserved cysteine through the conserved F or W. A D gene is named only where the DNA matches it firmly.

TRBV29-1	TRBJ2-2	TRBD2	CSVKREWNTGELFF
TRBV27	TRBJ1-5	TRBD1	CASSAYRDRVNQPQHF
TRBV18	TRBJ2-2	TRBD2	CASSPILQLAGGPGELFF
TRBV7-9	TRBJ2-7	.	CASSHDRSFGEEQYF
TRBV29-1	TRBJ1-2	TRBD1	CSVSRDSSPNYGYTF
TRBV9	TRBJ2-5	TRBD2	CASSVLAGRRETQYF
TRBV5-5	TRBJ1-1	TRBD1	CASSPRQGSLGSEAFF
TRBV28	TRBJ2-1	TRBD2	CASSLGGRTGEQFF
TRBV2	TRBJ2-1	TRBD1	CASSTGTAYNEQFF
TRBV9	TRBJ2-2	TRBD2	CASSVGGSGRARTGELFF
TRBV5-6	TRBJ2-7	TRBD2	CASSLDGGVSEQYF
TRBV6-2/TRBV6-3	TRBJ2-1	.	CASSLRILEDSYNEQFF
TRBV5-6	TRBJ2-5	TRBD1	CASSFRGNQRQETQYF
TRBV27	TRBJ2-3	TRBD2	CASSLLTSGGYTQYF
TRBV27	TRBJ2-3	TRBD2	CASMTSGRADDTQYF
TRBV6-2/TRBV6-3	TRBJ2-7	TRBD2	CASSPDAGGGYEQYF
TRBV6-5	TRBJ1-1	.	CASSSGRGGTTEAFF
TRBV11-3	TRBJ1-4	.	CASSIQGREKLFF
TRBV1	TRBJ2-5	.	CTSSLRLAGRGETQYF
TRBV7-2	TRBJ1-3	.	CASSSLDSRNTIYF
TRBV5-1	TRBJ2-1	TRBD2	CASSPRTSGGSSYNEQFF
TRBV29-1	TRBJ1-5	.	CSVKGVNPDQPQHF
TRBV30	TRBJ2-2	TRBD2	CACLGGLAGINTGELFF
TRBV6-6	TRBJ2-7	.	CASSRSGDYEQYF
TRBV10-3	TRBJ2-3	TRBD1	CAISEQTGGTDTQYF